These 11 T cell receptor beta chains were all obtained from the same sample, sequenced in a study of identifying expanded T cells in peripheral blood. Method: immunoSEQ multiplex PCR; TCRdb's copy keeps in-frame clones and lacks some. The sample has some 78,000 clones; about four fifths are singletons. The sample comprised blood. All receptors derive from a person between 18 and 70 years old in good health.

V and J are TRBV7-9 and TRBJ2-3, with TRBD1 matching 9 bases. CDR3 length equals 13 residues. Germline V gene sequence: CDR1 SEHNR, CDR2 FQNEAQ (reference sequence). Losses at the gene ends were 4 bases for V and 14 bases for J; bases not matched to a gene: 10. The CDR3 reads CASSSPGQGQGYF. In nucleotides, the CDR3 is TGTGCCAGCAGCTCCCCGGGACAGGGCCAGGGGTATTTT. Full variable domain (outside the CDR3, taken from reference TRBV7-9 and TRBJ2-3): DTGVSQNPRHKITKRGQNVTFRCDPISEHNRLYWYRQTLGQGPEFLTYFQNEAQLEKSRLLSDRFSAERPKGSFSTLEIQRTEQGDSAMYLCASSSPGQGQGYFGPGTRLTVL.

The chain has TRBV11-2 and TRBJ1-4, with D uncertain. The CDR3 has 15 residues. V dropped 6 bases and J dropped 0 bases, with 11 bases sitting between them. Germline V gives CDR1 SGHAT, CDR2 FQNNGV. The CDR3 nucleotides read TGTGCCAGCAGTTTTACAAGTGCAACTAATGAAAAACTGTTTTTT. It translates to CASSFTSATNEKLFF.

This chain connects TRBV11-2 to TRBJ2-7; either TRBD1 or TRBD2 may supply D (5 bases each). CDR1 and CDR2 (germline): SGHAT, FQNNGV. V was cut by 4 bases and J by 2 bases, with 21 bases left in between. The CDR3 sequence is 17 residues long. CDR3 sequence: CASSSLRGPTMTYEQYF. Written as DNA, the CDR3 is TGTGCCAGCAGCTCCCTGAGGGGACCCACGATGACCTACGAGCAGTACTTC.

The chain carries TRBV13 and TRBJ1-1; D is uncertain. V was clipped by 5 bases and J by 0 bases, with 4 bases between them. CDR3 length: 12 residues. In germline, CDR1 is PRHDT, CDR2 FYEKMQ (reference sequence). CDR3 DNA sequence: TGTGCCAGCAGCACGATGAACACTGAAGCTTTCTTT. It specifies CASSTMNTEAFF.

The rearrangement links TRBV9 to TRBJ2-7, with D uncertain. V shed 0 bases and J shed 5 bases, with 9 bases lying between them. Germline V gene lookup returns CDR1 SGDLS and CDR2 YYNGEE. This CDR3 is built from 13 residues. In nucleotides, the CDR3 is TGTGCCAGCAGCGTAGAGGTCCTAGACGAGCAGTACTTC. Translated: CASSVEVLDEQYF.

The genes are TRBV11-3 and TRBJ1-3, with 11 nucleotides matching TRBD1. There are 16 residues in the CDR3. The ends lost 5 bases at V and 1 base at J; junction bases unmatched: 4. Germline-derived CDR1 and CDR2 are SGHNT and YENEEA. The CDR3 region is CASSTGQGASGNTIYF. CDR3 coding DNA: TGTGCCAGCAGCACCGGACAGGGGGCGTCTGGAAACACCATATATTTT.

The rearrangement uses TRBV11-2 and TRBJ2-1; D is undetermined. This CDR3 comprises 15 residues. V was trimmed by 5 bases and J by 6 bases, leaving 17 bases between them. Germline CDR1 and CDR2: SGHAT and FQNNGV. This CDR3 reads CASSALLSPINEQFF. Written as DNA, the CDR3 is TGTGCCAGCAGCGCCCTCCTCTCCCCCATCAATGAGCAGTTCTTC.

This clone has just a few counts. The rearrangement joins TRBV2 to TRBJ2-2, with D unresolved. Germline assignment: CDR1 SNHLY and CDR2 FYNNEI. The CDR3 has 12 amino acids. Trimming removed 1 base from V and 6 bases from J, with 3 bases in between. CDR3 amino acids: CASSEVSGELFF. The CDR3 DNA reads as TGTGCCAGCAGTGAAGTGTCCGGGGAGCTGTTTTTT.

The chain joins TRBV6-5 to TRBJ2-7, with TRBD2 identical over 7 bases. CDR1 and CDR2 (germline): MNHEY, SVGAGI. Trimming at V came to 2 bases and at J to 3 bases, leaving 4 bases not matched to a gene. The CDR3 spans 14 residues. CDR3 region: CASSYGGSVYEQYF. The CDR3 DNA follows: TGTGCCAGCAGTTACGGCGGGAGTGTCTACGAGCAGTACTTC.

The genes are TRBV10-3 and TRBJ2-4; TRBD1 matches 11 bases. The germline CDR1 and CDR2 sequences are ENHRY and SYGVKD. The CDR3 covers 12 residues. J gave up 5 bases and V 11 bases, and 2 bases lay outside the gene matches. DNA for the CDR3: TGTGCCTCGGGACAGGGGGAAAACATTCAGTACTTC. Amino acid sequence: CASGQGENIQYF.

The chain is built from TRBV7-3 and TRBJ2-1; the D gene is possibly TRBD2 (6 bases). V was trimmed by 1 base and J by 9 bases, leaving 16 bases between them. The CDR3 loop spans 15 amino acids. In germline, CDR1 is SGHTA, CDR2 FQGTGA. CDR3 nucleotide sequence: TGTGCCAGCAGCTTAAATCCTAGCGAGGTCGGTGAGCAGTTCTTC. This codes for CASSLNPSEVGEQFF.